The rows below give T cell receptor beta chains drawn from one sample of a study of PD-1 blockade in mismatch repair-deficient tumors. The assay was immunoSEQ multiplex PCR, and TCRdb's table has in-frame clones only and misses some. Among 77,000 or so clones listed, roughly 80% were seen once. This specimen consisted of peripheral blood, obtained 44 weeks after starting pembrolizumab. The receptor set was obtained from an adult with mismatch repair-deficient cancer. Each CDR3 is given with its conserved first and last residue. A D gene is named only where the DNA matches it firmly. Some rows have no size entry. The others give once, few or many, or a class for an expanded clone.

D: -
V: TRBV6-5
J: TRBJ1-4
size: -
CDR3: CASSRGGEKLFF
DNA: TGTGCCAGCAGTAGAGGGGGTGAAAAACTGTTTTTT

D: TRBD1
V: TRBV30
J: TRBJ1-2
size: -
CDR3: CAWNKGEQGNGYTF
DNA: TGTGCCTGGAATAAAGGGGAACAGGGGAATGGCTACACCTTC

D: TRBD2
V: TRBV5-4
J: TRBJ2-7
size: -
CDR3: CASSPGTSGYEQYF
DNA: TGTGCCAGCAGCCCCGGTACTAGCGGGTACGAGCAGTACTTC

D: -
V: TRBV19
J: TRBJ2-7
size: -
CDR3: CASSLQDKSYEQYF
DNA: TGTGCCAGTAGTTTACAGGATAAATCCTACGAGCAGTACTTC

D: TRBD2
V: TRBV6-1
J: TRBJ2-7
size: -
CDR3: CASSTPPGLAGEQYF
DNA: TGTGCCAGCAGTACTCCCCCGGGACTAGCAGGCGAGCAGTACTTC

D: -
V: TRBV5-1
J: TRBJ1-1
size: -
CDR3: CASSSGQTHEAFF
DNA: TGCGCCAGCAGCTCCGGACAGACCCATGAAGCTTTCTTT

D: TRBD1
V: TRBV5-1
J: TRBJ2-1
size: -
CDR3: CASSWGQVSYNEQFF
DNA: TGCGCCAGCAGCTGGGGACAGGTGTCCTACAATGAGCAGTTCTTC

D: TRBD2
V: TRBV7-2
J: TRBJ2-2
size: few
CDR3: CASSLQSGRATGELFF
DNA: TGTGCCAGCAGCTTACAGAGCGGGAGGGCCACCGGGGAGCTGTTTTTT

D: -
V: TRBV2
J: TRBJ1-1
size: -
CDR3: CASMLRSEAFF
DNA: TGTGCCAGCATGTTAAGGAGTGAAGCTTTCTTT

D: -
V: TRBV11-2
J: TRBJ2-3
size: -
CDR3: CASSLNPLGTDTQYF
DNA: TGTGCCAGCAGCTTAAACCCCCTAGGAACAGATACGCAGTATTTT

D: -
V: TRBV1
J: TRBJ2-7
size: -
CDR3: CTSSQEDAASGRCGSSYEQYF
DNA: TGCACCAGCAGCCAAGAGGACGCGGCTAGCGGGAGGTGTGGGTCTTCCTACGAGCAGTACTTC

D: -
V: TRBV5-1
J: TRBJ2-2
size: -
CDR3: CASSLSGGSTGELFF
DNA: TGCGCCAGCAGCTTGTCAGGGGGGAGCACCGGGGAGCTGTTTTTT

D: -
V: TRBV7-2
J: TRBJ2-3
size: -
CDR3: CASSTREDTQYF
DNA: TGTGCCAGCAGTACTAGAGAAGATACGCAGTATTTT

D: -
V: TRBV6-6
J: TRBJ2-4
size: -
CDR3: CASSLAMDIQYF
DNA: TGTGCCAGCTCCCTAGCAATGGACATTCAGTACTTC

D: -
V: TRBV11-2
J: TRBJ2-1
size: -
CDR3: CASSQGSWEQFF
DNA: TGTGCCAGCAGTCAAGGGTCGTGGGAGCAGTTCTTC

D: TRBD2
V: TRBV5-1
J: TRBJ2-5
size: once
CDR3: CASSLGLAGTGTQYF
DNA: TGCGCCAGCAGCTTGGGGCTAGCGGGGACCGGGACCCAGTACTTC

D: -
V: TRBV11-3
J: TRBJ2-7
size: -
CDR3: CASSPLEGRPPYEQYF
DNA: TGTGCCAGCAGCCCCCTTGAGGGGCGCCCCCCCTACGAGCAGTACTTC

D: TRBD1
V: TRBV19
J: TRBJ2-3
size: -
CDR3: CASSSSGTGWLVHTQYF
DNA: TGTGCCAGTAGTTCCTCCGGGACAGGTTGGTTAGTGCATACGCAGTATTTT

D: -
V: TRBV19
J: TRBJ2-7
size: -
CDR3: CASSTGRGRDEQYF
DNA: TGTGCCAGTAGTACCGGCAGGGGACGCGACGAGCAGTACTTC

D: TRBD1
V: TRBV4-3
J: TRBJ1-1
size: few
CDR3: CASSQRGLYSAAFF
DNA: TGCGCCAGCAGCCAAAGGGGGCTGTACTCAGCAGCTTTCTTT

D: TRBD2
V: TRBV19
J: TRBJ2-6
size: once
CDR3: CASSIRTSGRVVGANVLTF
DNA: TGTGCCAGTAGTATCCGGACTAGCGGGAGGGTGGTTGGGGCCAACGTCCTGACTTTC

D: TRBD2
V: TRBV7-3
J: TRBJ2-1
size: -
CDR3: CASSLGAGESYNEQFF
DNA: TGTGCCAGCAGCTTAGGGGCGGGAGAATCCTACAATGAGCAGTTCTTC

D: -
V: TRBV20-1
J: TRBJ2-5
size: -
CDR3: CSAEVQETQYF
DNA: TGCAGTGCGGAGGTCCAAGAGACCCAGTACTTC

D: -
V: TRBV29-1
J: TRBJ2-2
size: -
CDR3: CSVVRENTGELFF
DNA: TGCAGCGTTGTGCGGGAGAACACCGGGGAGCTGTTTTTT

D: -
V: TRBV5-4
J: TRBJ2-1
size: few
CDR3: CASSLDGGLNEQFF
DNA: TGTGCCAGCAGCTTGGACGGGGGGCTCAATGAGCAGTTCTTC

D: TRBD1
V: TRBV5-4
J: TRBJ2-1
size: -
CDR3: CASSRGQEGQFF
DNA: TGTGCCAGCAGCCGGGGACAGGAGGGCCAGTTCTTC

D: TRBD1
V: TRBV15
J: TRBJ2-5
size: -
CDR3: CATSPGQVETQYF
DNA: TGTGCCACCAGCCCGGGACAGGTGGAGACCCAGTACTTC

D: TRBD2
V: TRBV11-2
J: TRBJ2-1
size: once
CDR3: CASSLQREVYNEQFF
DNA: TGTGCCAGCAGCTTGCAGCGGGAGGTGTACAATGAGCAGTTCTTC

D: TRBD1
V: TRBV5-1
J: TRBJ1-2
size: -
CDR3: CASSSGQGAGGYTF
DNA: TGCGCCAGCAGCTCAGGACAGGGGGCCGGTGGCTACACCTTC